This TCR beta chain emerged from a study of a mutant IDH1 vaccine in newly diagnosed glioma. On the study more broadly: The sex distribution of treated patients was roughly 62% male and roughly 40% female, with a mean age of roughly 40 years. Regarding the study as a whole: Detectable vaccine-induced immune responses arose in 80% to 95% of patients.

Time point: week 11, during vaccination. Each dose delivered 300 ug of mutant IDH1 20-mer peptide subcutaneously with imiquimod. TCRdb keeps only in-frame clones here, not all; method: immunoSEQ multiplex PCR. The data show under 150,000 clones, roughly 77% seen once. As to this clone: No antigen is known for it.

This CDR3 has 14 residues. Trimming removed 7 bases from V and 8 bases from J, with 19 bases in between. Germline CDR1 is LNHDA and CDR2 is SQIVND (reference sequence). The sequencing here drew on PBMCs, taken from a glioma patient whose treatment included an IDH1 peptide vaccine. J is TRBJ2-3 and V is TRBV19; D is undetermined. This receptor was taken from a man between 40 and 49 years old with glioma. DNA for the CDR3: TGTGCCAGTACCACGCCTTCTGGGGTAGGTACGCAGTATTTT. It codes for CASTTPSGVGTQYF.